The rows below give T cell receptor beta chains drawn from one sample of a study of T cell clones after liver transplantation. This table comes from immunoSEQ multiplex PCR, and its TCRdb copy is limited to in-frame clones, with some not included. The repertoire holds 70,000 to 95,000 clones, with over 65% as singletons. Sample: CD4+ T cells from blood, taken at the 22-month timepoint. The receptors derive from a human patient who received a liver transplant. T cells may partly derive from the graft donor. CDR3s include the opening cysteine and the closing phenylalanine or tryptophan. D genes are given only for firm matches. Clone size is not always given. Where it is, it says once, few, many or a class for expanded clones.

V gene	D gene	J gene	clone size	CDR3 protein	CDR3 DNA
TRBV6-1	-	TRBJ1-4	-	CASSVAGNEKLFF	TGTGCCAGCAGTGTAGCTGGTAATGAAAAACTGTTTTTT
TRBV5-5	TRBD1	TRBJ1-4	-	CASSFRDRVNEKLFF	TGTGCCAGCAGCTTCCGGGACAGGGTAAATGAAAAACTGTTTTTT
TRBV5-6	TRBD2	TRBJ2-3	-	CASSPGLATSTDTQYF	TGTGCCAGCAGCCCAGGACTAGCGACTAGCACAGATACGCAGTATTTT
TRBV2	TRBD1	TRBJ2-1	-	CASRDRYNEQFF	TGTGCCAGTAGGGACAGGTACAATGAGCAGTTCTTC
TRBV18	-	TRBJ1-3	-	CASSQLQDHSGNTIYF	TGTGCCAGCTCCCAATTACAGGACCACTCTGGAAACACCATATATTTT
TRBV7-9	TRBD1	TRBJ1-2	-	CASSLGQGYDTF	TGTGCCAGCAGCTTAGGACAGGGTTACGACACCTTC
TRBV5-4	-	TRBJ2-5	-	CASSLSSAYQETQYF	TGTGCCAGCAGCTTGTCGAGTGCATACCAAGAGACCCAGTACTTC
TRBV7-2	-	TRBJ1-3	once	CASSALPPGGGNTIYF	TGTGCCAGCAGCGCTCTACCCCCGGGCGGGGGAAACACCATATATTTT
TRBV7-2	TRBD2	TRBJ2-3	-	CASSGPGLAGSSTDTQYF	TGTGCCAGCAGCGGGCCGGGACTAGCGGGGTCTAGCACAGATACGCAGTATTTT
TRBV2	-	TRBJ2-6	few	CASGQGGHSGANVLTF	TGTGCCTCCGGGCAGGGCGGCCACTCTGGGGCCAACGTCCTGACTTTC
TRBV5-1	-	TRBJ1-5	few	CASSPADSNQPQHF	TGCGCCAGCAGCCCGGCGGATAGCAATCAGCCCCAGCATTTT
TRBV20-1	-	TRBJ1-1	-	CSAFSNTEAFF	TGCAGTGCCTTTTCGAACACTGAAGCTTTCTTT
TRBV7-2	TRBD2	TRBJ2-1	-	CASRQTSGGPYNEQFF	TGTGCCAGCAGGCAGACTAGCGGGGGACCTTACAATGAGCAGTTCTTC
TRBV10-3	-	TRBJ1-4	-	CAISADGRGGEKLFF	TGTGCCATCAGCGCCGATGGCAGGGGCGGGGAAAAACTGTTTTTT
TRBV10-3	TRBD2	TRBJ2-7	-	CATLTSGRVEYF	TGTGCCACCCTGACTAGCGGGAGGGTAGAGTACTTC
TRBV5-1	-	TRBJ2-5	-	CASSLLLAKEETQYF	TGCGCCAGCAGCTTGTTGCTAGCGAAGGAAGAGACCCAGTACTTC
TRBV6-5	-	TRBJ2-5	-	CASSYSAQETQYF	TGTGCCAGCAGTTACTCAGCCCAAGAGACCCAGTACTTC
TRBV4-1	-	TRBJ2-5	few	CASEGGGPQETQYF	TGCGCCAGCGAAGGCGGAGGCCCTCAAGAGACCCAGTACTTC
TRBV11-2	TRBD2	TRBJ2-5	-	CASSVGLAGGGRETQYF	TGTGCCAGCAGCGTGGGACTAGCGGGAGGTGGGAGGGAGACCCAGTACTTC
TRBV28	-	TRBJ2-7	few	CASSYRDTEQYF	TGTGCCAGCAGCTACCGGGACACCGAGCAGTACTTC
TRBV5-1	TRBD2	TRBJ2-2	-	CASQELATSFTGELFF	TGCGCCAGCCAGGAACTAGCGACGTCATTCACCGGGGAGCTGTTTTTT
TRBV7-2	-	TRBJ1-2	once	CASSSNESGYTF	TGTGCCAGCAGCTCTAACGAAAGTGGCTACACCTTC
TRBV6-1	-	TRBJ2-3	-	CASRLGADTQYF	TGTGCCAGCAGACTAGGAGCAGATACGCAGTATTTT
TRBV7-2	TRBD2	TRBJ2-3	-	CASSSQPSGGFGDTQYF	TGTGCCAGCAGCTCTCAACCTAGCGGGGGGTTTGGAGATACGCAGTATTTT
TRBV19	-	TRBJ1-5	-	CASSSREGNQPQHF	TGTGCCAGTAGTTCCCGAGAGGGGAATCAGCCCCAGCATTTT
TRBV30	-	TRBJ2-7	-	CAWSVRGYEQYF	TGTGCCTGGAGTGTCCGGGGGTACGAGCAGTACTTC
TRBV19	-	TRBJ1-1	-	CASRGGTTEAFF	TGTGCCAGTAGGGGCGGAACAACTGAAGCTTTCTTT
TRBV18	TRBD1	TRBJ2-7	-	CASSPRDSSYEQYF	TGTGCCAGCTCACCTAGGGACAGCTCCTACGAGCAGTACTTC
TRBV6-5	-	TRBJ1-2	few	CGAYGGNYGYTF	TGTGGCGCCTACGGGGGTAACTATGGCTACACCTTC
TRBV7-9	-	TRBJ1-1	-	CASSLAGTEAFF	TGTGCCAGCAGCTTAGCGGGGACTGAAGCTTTCTTT
TRBV7-2	TRBD2	TRBJ2-1	-	CASSSYVAGGPTEQFF	TGTGCCAGCAGCTCGTACGTAGCGGGGGGGCCCACGGAGCAGTTCTTC
TRBV19	TRBD1	TRBJ1-2	-	CASILRQGQRGGYTF	TGTGCCAGTATACTGAGACAGGGACAGCGAGGGGGCTACACCTTC
TRBV7-9	-	TRBJ2-1	-	CASSTYNEQFF	TGTGCCAGCAGCACTTACAATGAGCAGTTCTTC
TRBV7-9	-	TRBJ1-6	-	CASSLGTDNSPLHF	TGTGCCAGCAGCTTGGGGACGGATAATTCACCCCTCCACTTT
TRBV19	-	TRBJ1-5	-	CATLERGGGNQPQHF	TGTGCCACCCTAGAAAGGGGGGGTGGCAATCAGCCCCAGCATTTT
TRBV6-6	TRBD2	TRBJ2-7	-	CAASTRGVQGGEQYF	TGTGCCGCTAGTACTCGGGGGGTTCAGGGTGGCGAGCAGTACTTC
TRBV5-4	TRBD2	TRBJ2-1	-	CASFITSGSNEQFF	TGTGCCAGCTTCATAACTAGCGGCAGCAATGAGCAGTTCTTC
TRBV6-5	TRBD1	TRBJ1-2	-	CASSRQGLGGYTF	TGTGCCAGCAGCCGACAGGGTTTGGGGGGCTACACCTTC
TRBV6-6	-	TRBJ2-3	-	CASSYSGGQVTDTQYF	TGTGCCAGCAGTTACTCGGGTGGGCAGGTCACAGATACGCAGTATTTT
TRBV14	-	TRBJ1-5	-	CASSQEETGAQHF	TGTGCCAGCAGCCAAGAGGAGACTGGGGCCCAGCATTTT
TRBV2	-	TRBJ2-5	-	CASLLRGQETQYF	TGTGCCAGCCTCCTACGGGGGCAAGAGACCCAGTACTTC
TRBV6-5	TRBD2	TRBJ2-3	-	CASSYGAGAPSDTQYF	TGTGCCAGCAGTTACGGGGCGGGAGCGCCTTCAGATACGCAGTATTTT
TRBV27	-	TRBJ1-5	-	CASSLLSFGGVGQPQHF	TGTGCCAGCAGTTTATTGAGCTTCGGGGGGGTTGGTCAGCCCCAGCATTTT
TRBV14	-	TRBJ2-3	-	CASSQELPGFGTDTQYF	TGTGCCAGCAGCCAAGAGTTGCCAGGGTTTGGCACAGATACGCAGTATTTT
TRBV5-1	TRBD2	TRBJ2-3	-	CASSSSGGFTDTQYF	TGCGCCAGCAGCTCTAGCGGGGGGTTCACAGATACGCAGTATTTT
TRBV25-1	-	TRBJ2-3	-	CASARGSTDTQYF	TGTGCCAGCGCTCGCGGAAGCACAGATACGCAGTATTTT
TRBV27	-	TRBJ2-7	-	CASSLIRGYEQYF	TGTGCCAGCAGTTTAATAAGGGGCTACGAGCAGTACTTC
TRBV28	-	TRBJ2-1	-	CASSLQSRFLEQFF	TGTGCCAGCAGTTTACAGAGTAGATTCCTCGAGCAGTTCTTC
TRBV6-1	TRBD2	TRBJ2-3	-	CASSEALAGPDTQYF	TGTGCCAGCAGTGAAGCCCTAGCGGGACCAGATACGCAGTATTTT
TRBV11-2	TRBD2	TRBJ2-3	few	CASSPGLAGGKLDTQYF	TGTGCCAGCAGCCCAGGACTAGCGGGGGGGAAGTTGGATACGCAGTATTTT
TRBV30	TRBD1	TRBJ1-2	-	CAWGVRDRGRRNYGYTF	TGTGCCTGGGGAGTCCGGGACAGGGGGCGGCGAAACTATGGCTACACCTTC
TRBV5-4	TRBD2	TRBJ2-3	-	CAVPGLAGGGATDTQYF	TGTGCCGTTCCGGGACTAGCGGGAGGAGGGGCCACAGATACGCAGTATTTT
TRBV27	TRBD1	TRBJ2-7	-	CASRTPGTGRYEQYF	TGTGCCAGCAGAACCCCCGGGACAGGACGCTACGAGCAGTACTTC
TRBV5-1	-	TRBJ2-3	-	CASLPQGQRTDTQYF	TGCGCCAGCCTCCCCCAAGGACAGCGCACAGATACGCAGTATTTT
TRBV19	-	TRBJ1-1	-	CASSISTALNTEAFF	TGTGCCAGTAGTATCTCGACAGCACTGAACACTGAAGCTTTCTTT
TRBV14	-	TRBJ2-3	few	CASSQLDGRLRGTDTQYF	TGTGCCAGCAGCCAATTGGACGGGAGACTTCGCGGCACAGATACGCAGTATTTT
TRBV4-2	TRBD1	TRBJ1-1	-	CASSRPGQGRGNTEAFF	TGTGCCAGCAGCCGCCCGGGACAGGGGAGGGGGAACACTGAAGCTTTCTTT
TRBV4-1	-	TRBJ1-2	-	CASSQAGQSNYGYTF	TGCGCCAGCAGCCAAGCCGGACAGTCTAACTATGGCTACACCTTC
TRBV21-1	-	TRBJ2-5	-	CGRRRASGGEETQYF	TGTGGCAGGAGACGTGCTAGCGGGGGGGAAGAGACCCAGTACTTC